This is a list of T cell receptor beta chains from one sample in a study of radiotherapy plus CTLA-4 blockade in lung cancer. The assay was immunoSEQ multiplex PCR, and TCRdb's table has in-frame clones only and misses some. Of tens of thousands of clones listed, roughly 88% are singletons. The sequencing used peripheral blood, collected from a patient treated with radiotherapy plus ipilimumab. All receptors come from a human donor with non-small cell lung cancer whose response to radiotherapy plus ipilimumab could not be evaluated. CDR3s include the opening cysteine and the closing phenylalanine or tryptophan. Fields, in order: D gene, J gene, V gene, clone size, CDR3 DNA, CDR3 protein. D genes are given only for firm matches. Only some rows state a clone size, as once, few, many or a class for expanded clones.

>NA|TRBJ2-2|TRBV4-1|NA
TGCGCCAGCAGCCCAGTAGGGGGCACCGGGGAGCTGTTTTTT
CASSPVGGTGELFF
>TRBD2|TRBJ2-1|TRBV7-7|NA
TGTGCCAGCAGCCCGAGCGGGGGGGCTTCTAATGAGCAGTTCTTC
CASSPSGGASNEQFF
>TRBD1|TRBJ2-6|TRBV6-1|NA
TGTGCCAGCAGTCAAACAGGGGGCAGGGCCAACGTCCTGACTTTC
CASSQTGGRANVLTF
>TRBD2|TRBJ2-2|TRBV9|NA
TGTGCCAGCAGCGTGGGGCCAGGCGGGAGGTCCACCGGGGAGCTGTTTTTT
CASSVGPGGRSTGELFF
>NA|TRBJ2-5|TRBV5-1|NA
TGCGCCAGCAGCCTGGTGAGGGCGAGAGAGCAGTACTTC
CASSLVRAREQYF
>NA|TRBJ2-1|TRBV27|NA
TGTGCCAGCAGTCCTGCAGGGGTATCGTACAATGAGCAGTTCTTC
CASSPAGVSYNEQFF
>TRBD1|TRBJ1-4|TRBV27|NA
TGTGCCAGCAGTTTAGCCGGGACAGGGAATGAAAAACTGTTTTTT
CASSLAGTGNEKLFF
>TRBD1|TRBJ1-2|TRBV6-5|NA
TGTGCCAGCAGTTACACAGGGGGCTTCTATGGCTACACCTTC
CASSYTGGFYGYTF
>NA|TRBJ1-2|TRBV9|NA
TGTGCCAGCAGCGTAGCCCATGGAGATGGCTACACCTTC
CASSVAHGDGYTF
>NA|TRBJ1-3|TRBV28|few
TGTGCCACGGCTTCCCAGGACACCATATATTTT
CATASQDTIYF
>NA|TRBJ2-7|TRBV5-1|NA
TGCGCCAGCAGCTTGGGATCTCAGGGTTACGAGCAGTACTTC
CASSLGSQGYEQYF
>NA|TRBJ1-4|TRBV18|NA
TGTGCCAGCTCGTATCGGGGGGATGAAAAACTGTTTTTT
CASSYRGDEKLFF
>TRBD1|TRBJ1-2|TRBV27|NA
TGTGCCAGCATTGAACAGGGGGTGGACTATGGCTACACCTTC
CASIEQGVDYGYTF
>TRBD2|TRBJ2-5|TRBV6-5|NA
TGTGCCAGCAGGAGCGGGAGTGATACGGAGACCCAGTACTTC
CASRSGSDTETQYF
>TRBD2|TRBJ2-5|TRBV15|NA
TGTGCCACCAGCAGAGCTAGCGGGGGGGCGGAGACCCAGTACTTC
CATSRASGGAETQYF
>NA|TRBJ2-7|TRBV6-6|NA
TGTGCCAGCATTTCGCGGGGCTACGAGCAGTACTTC
CASISRGYEQYF
>TRBD1|TRBJ1-4|TRBV28|once
TGTGCCAGCAGTTCAAACAGGGGTGGGGTTGAAAAACTGTTTTTT
CASSSNRGGVEKLFF
>NA|TRBJ1-1|TRBV10-1|few
TGCGCCAGCAGTGAGTCGGCGGGGAACACTGAAGCTTTCTTT
CASSESAGNTEAFF
>TRBD1|TRBJ1-3|TRBV9|NA
TGTGCCAGCAGCAGACAGGGATCTGGAAACACCATATATTTT
CASSRQGSGNTIYF
>TRBD1|TRBJ1-1|TRBV18|NA
TGTGCCAGCTCACCACCGGGACAGGGTTGGACTGAAGCTTTCTTT
CASSPPGQGWTEAFF
>TRBD1|TRBJ1-5|TRBV6-5|once
TGTGCCAGCAGCACGGGACAGGGTAGCAATCAGCCCCAGCATTTT
CASSTGQGSNQPQHF
>NA|TRBJ2-7|TRBV4-3|NA
TGCGCCAGCAGCCAAGATTTGGACAGCCCCTACGAGCAGTACTTC
CASSQDLDSPYEQYF
>NA|TRBJ1-2|TRBV7-9|NA
TGTGCCAGCAGCTTAAAACAAGGGGCCCATTACTATGGCTACACCTTC
CASSLKQGAHYYGYTF
>TRBD2|TRBJ2-1|TRBV2|NA
TGTGCCAGCAGTGAAGGGAGACTAGCGGGCTACAATGAGCAGTTCTTC
CASSEGRLAGYNEQFF
>NA|TRBJ1-6|TRBV15|NA
TGTGCCACCAGCAGGTCGGGGGGATCCCCCTCTCTTTATTCTAATTCACCCCTCCACTTT
CATSRSGGSPSLYSNSPLHF
>TRBD2|TRBJ2-7|TRBV4-1|NA
TGCGCCAGCAGCCCAGCGGGAGGGCTGTACGAGCAGTACTTC
CASSPAGGLYEQYF
>TRBD2|TRBJ2-1|TRBV10-1|NA
TGCGCCAGCAGGAAACCTAGCGGGAGCTCCTACAATGAGCAGTTCTTC
CASRKPSGSSYNEQFF
>NA|TRBJ1-5|TRBV7-2|NA
TGTGCCAGCTCAGGTCCAGGGCGTAATCAGCCCCAGCATTTT
CASSGPGRNQPQHF
>TRBD1|TRBJ2-7|TRBV5-4|few
TGTGCCAGCAGCTTGTTTCAGGGGGCTTACGAGCAGTACTTC
CASSLFQGAYEQYF
>TRBD2|TRBJ2-7|TRBV28|NA
TGTGCCAGCAGTCCTAGCGGGAGGGCCTTTCGAGAGCAGTACTTC
CASSPSGRAFREQYF
>TRBD1|TRBJ1-2|TRBV27|NA
TGTGCCAGCAGTCCAACAGGGGGCGCTTCCTATGGCTACACCTTC
CASSPTGGASYGYTF
>NA|TRBJ1-2|TRBV6-5|NA
TGTGCCACCACTCCAGGGTCTCAGGGCTACACCTTC
CATTPGSQGYTF
>NA|TRBJ2-4|TRBV5-4|NA
TGTGCCAGCAGCTTGGAACAGCTCCCAAACATTCAGTACTTC
CASSLEQLPNIQYF
>NA|TRBJ2-7|TRBV2|NA
TGTGCCAGCAGACATCGACAGGGACTCTACGAGCAGTACTTC
CASRHRQGLYEQYF
>TRBD2|TRBJ2-5|TRBV5-4|NA
TGTGCCAGCAGCTTCAGCGGGGGGGAAAGAGAGACCCAGTACTTC
CASSFSGGERETQYF
>NA|TRBJ2-2|TRBV6-1|NA
TGTGCCAGCAGTGAAGAAGTAGCGGTGGCGGGCGGGGAGCTGTTTTTT
CASSEEVAVAGGELFF
>TRBD1|TRBJ1-5|TRBV7-2|NA
TGTGCCAGCAGCTTAGAGAGGGACAGCTATAGCAATCAGCCCCAGCATTTT
CASSLERDSYSNQPQHF
>TRBD2|TRBJ2-1|TRBV7-7|NA
TGTGCCAGCAGCTTGGGACTAGCGGGGGGGGAGCAGTTCTTC
CASSLGLAGGEQFF
>NA|TRBJ2-1|TRBV6-1|NA
TGTGCCAGCGGGGCCCATTACAATGAGCAGTTCTTC
CASGAHYNEQFF
>NA|TRBJ1-3|TRBV19|NA
TGTGCCAGTAGTGCCACCGGGATAGGAAACACCATATATTTT
CASSATGIGNTIYF
>NA|TRBJ2-3|TRBV28|NA
TGTGCCAGCAGTTCCCCTCAGGGTGGGGCAGATACGCAGTATTTT
CASSSPQGGADTQYF
>NA|TRBJ2-1|TRBV7-2|NA
TGTGCCAGCAGCTTAGCGCGCACGGGTTACAACTCCTACAATGAGCAGTTCTTC
CASSLARTGYNSYNEQFF
>TRBD1|TRBJ1-1|TRBV4-3|once
TGCGCCAGCAGCCAAGCTAGGGGACAGTTGAACACTGAAGCTTTCTTT
CASSQARGQLNTEAFF
>NA|TRBJ2-7|TRBV4-1|NA
TGCGCCAGCAGTCTTAGGTGGACAGACGGTTACGAGCAGTACTTC
CASSLRWTDGYEQYF
>TRBD2|TRBJ2-7|TRBV27|NA
TGTGCCAGCAGTCTAAAGCGGGGGAGCTCCTACGAGCAGTACTTC
CASSLKRGSSYEQYF
>NA|TRBJ1-6|TRBV12-5|NA
TGTGCTAGTGCCGTGACCGGGACTCCGAATTCACCCCTCCACTTT
CASAVTGTPNSPLHF
>TRBD1|TRBJ1-5|TRBV4-1|NA
TGCGCCAGCAGCCAGGGGACAGGAGGCAATCAGCCCCAGCATTTT
CASSQGTGGNQPQHF
>NA|TRBJ2-7|TRBV6-6|few
TGTGCCAGCAGGGAACAAGGGGGTGGTTTCTACGAGCAGTACTTC
CASREQGGGFYEQYF
>TRBD2|TRBJ2-2|TRBV9|NA
TGTGCCAGCACGGGACTAGCGGGGGGCACCGGGGAGCTGTTTTTT
CASTGLAGGTGELFF
>TRBD2|TRBJ2-3|TRBV29-1|NA
TGCAGCGTTGAAGACGCTCTAGCGGGAGGAATAGATACGCAGTATTTT
CSVEDALAGGIDTQYF
>NA|TRBJ2-1|TRBV7-2|NA
TGTGCCAGCAGCTTATGGCAGGGTTCCCATGAGCAGTTCTTC
CASSLWQGSHEQFF
>NA|TRBJ2-6|TRBV5-4|NA
TGTGCCAGCAGCTTGTCGTCTACAGGGACTGGGGCCAACGTCCTGACTTTC
CASSLSSTGTGANVLTF
>NA|TRBJ1-5|TRBV27|NA
TGTGCCAGCAGTTTCCTGGGGGGAGGCAATCAGCCCCAGCATTTT
CASSFLGGGNQPQHF
>TRBD1|TRBJ1-1|TRBV19|NA
TGTGCCAGTAGTCGACAGGGAAACACTGAAGCTTTCTTT
CASSRQGNTEAFF
>NA|TRBJ1-3|TRBV28|NA
TGTGCCAGCAGTTTCGGGGTTCAGGGGAGTAGTGGAAACACCATATATTTT
CASSFGVQGSSGNTIYF
>TRBD2|TRBJ2-5|TRBV19|NA
TGTGCCAGTAGTTCCCCGACTAGCGGGGGGCGGGAGACCCAGTACTTC
CASSSPTSGGRETQYF
>TRBD2|TRBJ2-5|TRBV23-1|NA
TGCGCCAGCAGTGCTGCTGGAACTAGCGGGAGGGCCGTCGGCCAAGAGACCCAGTACTTC
CASSAAGTSGRAVGQETQYF
>TRBD2|TRBJ2-5|TRBV7-6|NA
TGTGCCAGCAGCCCCCCTGCGGGGGGCCAAGAGACCCAGTACTTC
CASSPPAGGQETQYF
>NA|TRBJ2-1|TRBV6-4|NA
TGTGCCAGCAGTGACTCGGGTAGCGACTCCTACAATGAGCAGTTCTTC
CASSDSGSDSYNEQFF
>NA|TRBJ1-2|TRBV19|NA
TGTGCCAGTAAGACAGGCCCGATCTCCTTCTATGGCTACACCTTC
CASKTGPISFYGYTF